Listed below are T cell receptor beta chains from one sample, sequenced in a study of response to subunit inactivated influenza vaccine. Each CDR3 protein gets one entry after TCRdb re-called the RT-PCR reads with MiXCR. The repertoire holds about 780,000 distinct CDR3 sequences, with less than 20% as singletons. The specimen was PBMCs from blood, collected more than 4 days after vaccination. The receptors here all came from a man aged 50 to 59 who received an inactivated influenza vaccine. CDR3s include the opening cysteine and the closing phenylalanine or tryptophan. The D gene is left open where the match is weak. Size is stated for part of the rows, as once, few or many counts, or as a class when the clone is expanded.

d_call,v_call,j_call,clone_size,cdr3_nt,cdr3_aa
TRBD2,TRBV10-2,TRBJ2-1,NA,TGCGCCAGCCTCAAAGACCGGACTAGCGGGAGCCGAAATGAGCAGTTCTTC,CASLKDRTSGSRNEQFF
NA,TRBV5-1,TRBJ2-7,NA,TGCGCCAGCTCCCCAGACAGAGCGACTAATCCACGGTACTTC,CASSPDRATNPRYF
TRBD1,TRBV6-1,TRBJ1-2,NA,TGTGCCAGCAGTATCGGACAGGGACGGTATGGCTACACCTTC,CASSIGQGRYGYTF
NA,TRBV4-1,TRBJ2-7,few,TGCGCCAGCAGCCAGTCACAGGGTGATTACGAGCAGTACTTC,CASSQSQGDYEQYF
TRBD2,TRBV12-3/TRBV12-4,TRBJ2-5,NA,TGTGCCAGCAGTTTCGTAGCGGGAGGGTGGGAGACCCAGTACTTC,CASSFVAGGWETQYF
TRBD1,TRBV5-1,TRBJ2-4,few,TGCGCCAGCAGCCCCGAGGGTCGTCCGGGACAGTTGTACTTC,CASSPEGRPGQLYF
NA,TRBV29-1,TRBJ2-5,NA,TGCAGCGTCCTGAGGGATACGGGACGGCGAGAGACCCAGTACTTC,CSVLRDTGRRETQYF
NA,TRBV12-3/TRBV12-4,TRBJ2-7,many,TGTGCCAGCAGTTTCGCCCCATACGAGCAGTACTTC,CASSFAPYEQYF
NA,TRBV20-1,TRBJ1-5,NA,TGCAGTGCTAGAGATGAAGGAGGGCTAAGCAATCAGCCCCAGCATTTT,CSARDEGGLSNQPQHF
TRBD2,TRBV29-1,TRBJ2-1,many,TGCAGCGTGAACGGACTAGCGGATTCATACAATGAGCAGTTCTTC,CSVNGLADSYNEQFF
NA,TRBV20-1,TRBJ2-1,NA,TGCAGTGCTAGAGATCCCGCCCACCAATTTTACAATGAGCAGTTCTTC,CSARDPAHQFYNEQFF
TRBD2,TRBV3-1,TRBJ2-7,few,TGTGCCAGCAGCCAAGGACTAGCGGGAGTACTAGGCGAGCAGTACTTC,CASSQGLAGVLGEQYF
NA,TRBV18,TRBJ1-4,NA,TGTGCCAGCTCAACACTACAGGGAAAAGAAGAAAAACTGTTTTTT,CASSTLQGKEEKLFF
NA,TRBV7-2,TRBJ1-1,few,TGTGCCAGCCGGGGTGGGGAAACTGAAGCTTTCTTT,CASRGGETEAFF
NA,TRBV12-3/TRBV12-4,TRBJ2-1,NA,TGTGCCAGCAGCCCCGGTGTAGCGGTCTACAATGAGCAGTTCTTC,CASSPGVAVYNEQFF
TRBD2,TRBV24-1,TRBJ2-1,few,TGTGCCACCGGTATATCCCGACGGGAGGGCATCAACAATGAGCAGTTCTTC,CATGISRREGINNEQFF
NA,TRBV6-2/TRBV6-3,TRBJ1-5,many,TGTGCCAGCAGTTACTCAGAGGGCTACAATCAGCCCCAGCATTTT,CASSYSEGYNQPQHF
NA,TRBV20-1,TRBJ2-7,NA,TGCAGTGCTAGTTTCATGCCCGAGCAGTACTTC,CSASFMPEQYF
NA,TRBV2,TRBJ2-7,NA,TGTGCCAGCAGAACAACGAGCGGCCACCCCCCCTACGAGCAGTACTTC,CASRTTSGHPPYEQYF
NA,TRBV20-1,TRBJ1-1,many,TGCAGTGCTAGAGATCCCGGGACAAGGGGAACTGAAGCTTTCTTT,CSARDPGTRGTEAFF
TRBD2,TRBV10-3,TRBJ2-1,few,TGTGCCATCAGTGAGTGGCGGACTAGCGGGAGGAATGAGCAGTTCTTC,CAISEWRTSGRNEQFF
TRBD2,TRBV6-7,TRBJ2-7,NA,TGTGCCAGCAGTTACTCGGGTCTAGCGGAGCCCAGTAGAGCTGCCGAGCAGTACTTC,CASSYSGLAEPSRAAEQYF
TRBD1,TRBV5-1,TRBJ2-7,many,TGCGCCAGCAGCTCGGGACAGGAAGAATACGAGCAGTACTTC,CASSSGQEEYEQYF
NA,TRBV7-2,TRBJ2-7,few,TGTGCCAGCAGCTTAGTTGGCGTCTACGAGCAGTACTTC,CASSLVGVYEQYF
NA,TRBV3-1,TRBJ2-3,NA,TGTGCCAGCAGCGCTACTTCAATCCAGGGAGATACGCAGTATTTT,CASSATSIQGDTQYF
NA,TRBV20-1,TRBJ2-7,many,TGCAGTGCGAAGCAGGGGTCCGGCTCCTACGAGCAGTACTTC,CSAKQGSGSYEQYF
NA,TRBV12-3/TRBV12-4,TRBJ2-5,few,TGTGCCAGCAGTACCGGGACGCTACGGTACTTC,CASSTGTLRYF
NA,TRBV7-9,TRBJ2-1,few,TGTGCCAGCAAGCCCGTTCGGGGGGCGGCTACATACAATGAGCAGTTCTTC,CASKPVRGAATYNEQFF
TRBD2,TRBV5-6,TRBJ2-5,NA,TGTGCCAGCAGCTTGGGGACTAGCGTGCAGACCCAGTACTTC,CASSLGTSVQTQYF
NA,TRBV6-5,TRBJ2-1,NA,TGTGCCAGCAGTTACTCGAACGGACAGCATTACAATGAGCAGTTCTTC,CASSYSNGQHYNEQFF
NA,TRBV3-1,TRBJ2-7,NA,TGTGCCAGCGCTGAGGGTGGTAAGCTAAGGGAGCAGTACTTC,CASAEGGKLREQYF
NA,TRBV7-2,TRBJ1-2,few,TGTGCCAGCAGCCAGCGGACAGACTATGGCTACACCTTC,CASSQRTDYGYTF
NA,TRBV20-1,TRBJ2-7,many,TGCAGTGCGCGGGGCTTCGACTCCTACGAGCAGTACTTC,CSARGFDSYEQYF
TRBD2,TRBV20-1,TRBJ2-3,NA,TGCAGTGCTAGCCCCACTAGCGGTGACACAGATACGCAGTATTTT,CSASPTSGDTDTQYF
NA,TRBV11-1,TRBJ1-1,NA,TGTGCCAGCAGCTTGCTGGAGGTTTGGGGATTATTGAACACTGAAGCTTTCTTT,CASSLLEVWGLLNTEAFF
NA,TRBV7-9,TRBJ2-7,NA,TGTGCCAGCAGCTTTCCCGCAAGCGAGCAGTACTTC,CASSFPASEQYF
TRBD2,TRBV6-5,TRBJ2-7,NA,TGTGCCAGCAGTTACTGGGGACTAGCGGGTAGCGAGCAGTACTTC,CASSYWGLAGSEQYF
NA,TRBV29-1,TRBJ2-7,NA,TGCAGCGTTGAAGATCGACACAGGGAATACGAGCAGTACTTC,CSVEDRHREYEQYF
TRBD1,TRBV20-1,TRBJ2-7,many,TGCAGTGCTATAAGTACGGGACAGGGATTGTACGAGCAGTACTTC,CSAISTGQGLYEQYF
TRBD2,TRBV5-1,TRBJ2-1,few,TGCGCCAGCAGCTTGACTAGCGGGAGGGCCAGTGATGAGCAGTTCTTC,CASSLTSGRASDEQFF
NA,TRBV20-1,TRBJ2-1,NA,TGCAGTGTCTTCCCTACGGTTTACAATGAGCAGTTCTTC,CSVFPTVYNEQFF
TRBD1,TRBV20-1,TRBJ2-5,few,TGCAGTGCTGAATCTACAGGGGGAGTAGAGACCCAGTACTTC,CSAESTGGVETQYF
NA,TRBV7-6,TRBJ2-7,NA,TGTGCCAGCAGCTTAGGGACAGTAGGCTCCTACGAGCAGTACTTC,CASSLGTVGSYEQYF
NA,TRBV10-3,TRBJ2-2,NA,TGTGCCATCAGTGAGTCATCAACCTCGGGGGGCCCGAACACCGGGGAGCTGTTTTTT,CAISESSTSGGPNTGELFF
TRBD1,TRBV7-9,TRBJ2-5,NA,TGTGCCAGCAGCTACCCACCGGGACAGCAAGAGACCCAGTACTTC,CASSYPPGQQETQYF
TRBD1,TRBV20-1,TRBJ2-7,NA,TGCAGTGCTAGGGGACAGCGGAACTCCTACGAGCAGTACTTC,CSARGQRNSYEQYF
NA,TRBV20-1,TRBJ1-6,NA,TGCAGTGCTACCGGACAGAGCTATAATTCACCCCTCCACTTT,CSATGQSYNSPLHF
TRBD2,TRBV6-2/TRBV6-3,TRBJ2-5,NA,TGTGCCAGCAGTTATACCAGCGGGGGGATCCAAGAGACCCAGTACTTC,CASSYTSGGIQETQYF
NA,TRBV20-1,TRBJ1-3,NA,TGCAGTGCTAGTAAGGGAGGGACTGGAAACACCATATATTTT,CSASKGGTGNTIYF
NA,TRBV7-2,TRBJ1-2,NA,TGTGCCATCGCAAGTATAGCCGGGGACCGACATGGCTACACCTTC,CAIASIAGDRHGYTF
TRBD1,TRBV15,TRBJ2-5,few,TGTGCCACCAGCGTCCAGGGGGTTCAAGAGACCCAGTACTTC,CATSVQGVQETQYF
NA,TRBV12-3/TRBV12-4,TRBJ2-4,few,TGTGCCAGCGGCTGGAGGAAAAACATTCAGTACTTC,CASGWRKNIQYF